These 14 T cell receptor beta chains were all obtained from the same sample, sequenced in a study of control samples from healthy donors and cancer patients (TCRdb year 2020). To prepare the library, the immunoSEQ multiplex PCR assay was applied. The clones in this table, taken by TCRdb from immuneACCESS, are in-frame only. Not every clone is retained; where verified, under half of the shortfall comes from an unresolved V gene, and the cause of the rest is unknown. In this sample the table shows 35,000 to 50,000 clones, roughly 86% of which occur a single time. The ten largest account for roughly a tenth of the sample. Sequencing was performed on PBMCs. Receptor source: a woman aged 60-70 years with lung cancer.

The chain uses TRBV6-5 and TRBJ1-5; 7 nucleotides agree with TRBD1. Germline loops: CDR1 MNHEY, CDR2 SVGAGI. The CDR3 loop spans 13 amino acids. After removal of 6 bases from V and 9 bases from J, the junction contained 8 bases not matched to a gene. CDR3 in amino acids: CASRVETGMPQHF. As DNA, the CDR3 is TGTGCCAGCAGAGTCGAGACAGGGATGCCCCAGCATTTT.

The CDR3 region is CASSLTGTTSHEQYF. The CDR3 DNA reads TGTGCCAGCAGCTTAACCGGGACGACCTCTCACGAGCAGTACTTC. The chain is built from TRBV7-9 and TRBJ2-7; D is tentatively TRBD1 or TRBD2 (5 bases each). The V end lost 2 bases, the J end lost 5 bases, and 16 bases lay between the germline ends. There are 15 residues in the CDR3. In germline, CDR1 is SEHNR, CDR2 FQNEAQ (reference sequence).

The genes are TRBV18 and TRBJ1-2, with 7 positions matching TRBD1. The CDR3 runs 15 residues. The junction had 7 bases not matched to a gene; V was cut back by 2 bases and J by 4 bases. Germline assignment: CDR1 KGHSH and CDR2 LQKENI. The CDR3: CASSPEGAGGYGYTF. CDR3 coding DNA: TGTGCCAGCTCACCAGAGGGGGCTGGAGGCTATGGCTACACCTTC.

V is TRBV7-9 and J is TRBJ1-1, with D unclear. The CDR3 loop spans 11 amino acids. Germline V CDR1 and CDR2: SEHNR, FQNEAQ (reference sequence). Trimming shortened V by 6 bases and J by 9 bases, and 11 bases separated the two germline ends. The CDR3 bases are TGTGCCAGCAGTTTTGGGAGTAAAGCTTTCTTT. It encodes CASSFGSKAFF.

V gene TRBV10-3 combines with J gene TRBJ1-5, with 10 positions matching TRBD1. J gave up 1 base and V 6 bases, and 9 bases lay outside the gene matches. The V gene's germline CDR1 is ENHRY and CDR2 SYGVKD. This CDR3 has 17 amino acids. The CDR3 coding sequence is TGTGCCATCAGCCAAGACAGGGGGCGCCTGAGCAATCAGCCCCAGCATTTT. This codes for CAISQDRGRLSNQPQHF.

The V call is TRBV5-4, the J call TRBJ2-3; the match to TRBD1 covers 9 bases. Germline V gives CDR1 SGHNT, CDR2 YYREEE (reference sequence). V shed 5 bases, J shed 6 bases, and the junction held 10 bases outside the gene matches. The CDR3 consists of 15 residues. The CDR3 DNA sequence: TGTGCCAGCAGTACCGACAGGGGGGCGGCCGATACGCAGTATTTT. Protein sequence: CASSTDRGAADTQYF.

The genes are TRBV7-6 and TRBJ1-2; 8 nucleotides align to TRBD1. CDR1 is SGHVS, CDR2 FNYEAQ, per germline. V lost 2 bases, J lost 4 bases, and 9 bases stayed unmatched. The CDR3 consists of 16 residues. The CDR3 sequence is CASSLTHRGSGYGYTF. CDR3 sequence (DNA): TGTGCCAGCAGCTTAACCCACAGGGGGTCGGGCTATGGCTACACCTTC.

This clone has a single count. The V and J genes are TRBV2 and TRBJ1-3; 9 positions agree with TRBD1. CDR3 size: 17 residues. Germline V gives CDR1 SNHLY, CDR2 FYNNEI. J was trimmed by 0 bases and V by 3 bases; bases with no gene match: 6. DNA for the CDR3: TGTGCCAGCAGTGATCGACAGGGGGATCTCTCTGGAAACACCATATATTTT. Amino acid sequence: CASSDRQGDLSGNTIYF.

The chain employs TRBV28 and TRBJ2-5; possible D gene TRBD1, 6 bases. Trimming pared 6 bases from V and 3 bases from J, leaving 11 bases between. The germline CDR1 and CDR2 sequences are MDHEN and SYDVKM. The CDR3 spans 13 residues. The CDR3, as DNA: TGTGCCAGCAGGCAACAGGGAGAAGAGACCCAGTACTTC. It yields the protein CASRQQGEETQYF. Combining the CDR3 with reference TRBV28 and TRBJ2-5 gives the whole variable domain DVKVTQSSRYLVKRTGEKVFLECVQDMDHENMFWYRQDPGLGLRLIYFSYDVKMKEKGDIPEGYSVSREKKERFSLILESASTNQTSMYLCASRQQGEETQYFGPGTRLLVL.

V gene TRBV6-5 combines with J gene TRBJ1-4; D remains unclear. V lost 4 bases and J lost 3, with 12 bases in between. The CDR3 consists of 15 residues. Per germline, CDR1 MNHEY and CDR2 SVGAGI. In nucleotides, the CDR3 is TGTGCCAGCAGTTCCAAAGGCCGGGCTAATGAAAAACTGTTTTTT. Residues: CASSSKGRANEKLFF.

This clone has more than one count but fewer than ten. The rearrangement links TRBV11-2 to TRBJ2-7, with a possible D match to TRBD2 (5 bases). There are 14 residues in the CDR3. CDR1 and CDR2 (germline): SGHAT, FQNNGV. Trimming took off 3 bases at V and 0 bases at J, with 9 bases between the two ends. CDR3 sequence reads: CASSFWTSSYEQYF. Here the CDR3 DNA reads TGTGCCAGCAGCTTCTGGACTTCCTCCTACGAGCAGTACTTC.

The V gene is TRBV7-3, the J gene TRBJ2-2; D gene uncertain. This CDR3 comprises 13 residues. The germline gives CDR1 SGHTA, CDR2 FQGTGA. V was cut by 5 bases and J by 6 bases, with 10 bases left in between. CDR3: CASSSAFSGELFF. CDR3 DNA sequence: TGTGCCAGCAGCAGCGCCTTTTCCGGGGAGCTGTTTTTT.

This rearrangement joins TRBV7-2 to TRBJ2-7; 10 bases agree with TRBD2. Germline values: CDR1 SGHTA, CDR2 FQGNSA. The trim removed 3 bases at V and 6 bases at J, leaving 2 bases unmatched. The CDR3 extends over 13 amino acids. Here the CDR3 DNA reads TGTGCCAGCAGCTTGGCTAGCGGGAGCGAGCAGTACTTC. Protein product: CASSLASGSEQYF.

The rearrangement uses TRBV28 and TRBJ1-4; possibly TRBD1 for D (6 bases). Trimming shortened V by 6 bases and J by 7 bases, and 15 bases separated the two germline ends. The germline CDR1 and CDR2 sequences are MDHEN and SYDVKM. The CDR3 has 14 amino acids. The CDR3: CASRPPTGSEKLFF. The DNA for the CDR3 is TGTGCCAGCAGGCCGCCCACAGGGAGTGAAAAACTGTTTTTT.